The 20 T cell receptor beta chains below all came from one sample that was sequenced in a study of blood T cell repertoires in COVID-19 (TCRdb year 2020). Library preparation was by the immunoSEQ multiplex PCR assay. TCRdb holds this immuneACCESS table with in-frame rearrangements only. Some clones are missing; in checked studies, unresolved V genes explain under half, and the rest has no known cause. The sample table shows some 260,000 clones, and around nine tenths are seen once. The ten largest clones add up to under 2.5% of the sample. Sequencing used PBMCs or T cells enriched from blood (not recorded which). The receptor source for this set is a woman between 18 and 29 years old who had recovered from COVID-19.

This sequence joins TRBV7-9 and TRBJ1-6; 9 nucleotides align to TRBD1. V lost 6 bases and J lost 8; bases outside the gene matches: 8. The CDR3 runs 15 residues. Germline-derived CDR1 and CDR2 are SEHNR and FQNEAQ (reference sequence). CDR3 bases: TGTGCCAGCAGGGCGGACAGGGGACGGGATTCACCCCTCCACTTT. Its translation: CASRADRGRDSPLHF. Drawing the rest from reference TRBV7-9 and TRBJ1-6, the complete variable domain is DTGVSQNPRHKITKRGQNVTFRCDPISEHNRLYWYRQTLGQGPEFLTYFQNEAQLEKSRLLSDRFSAERPKGSFSTLEIQRTEQGDSAMYLCASRADRGRDSPLHFGNGTRLTVT.

This clone was recorded once. The chain links TRBV7-9 to TRBJ2-1; no firm D call. Germline-derived CDR1 and CDR2 are SEHNR and FQNEAQ (reference sequence). This CDR3 contains 11 residues. The V gene lost 5 bases and the J gene lost 8 bases, with 7 bases spanning the gap. The CDR3 protein is CASSHSYEQFF. The CDR3 DNA reads TGTGCCAGCAGCCACTCATATGAGCAGTTCTTC.

On this clone: Other nucleotide sequences from this sample produce the same CDR3. This chain joins TRBV2 and TRBJ1-1; the D gene is possibly TRBD1 (5 bases). The CDR3 runs to 14 residues. CDR1 SNHLY and CDR2 FYNNEI come from the germline V gene. Trimming removed 2 bases from V and 1 base from J, with 8 bases in between. The DNA for the CDR3 is TGTGCCAGCAGTGAATGGGGCCAGAACACTGAAGCTTTCTTT. Encoded protein: CASSEWGQNTEAFF.

This rearrangement joins TRBV5-1 to TRBJ2-7, with TRBD2 as a possible D gene (5 bases). CDR3 length equals 16 residues. Trimming pared 3 bases from V and 3 bases from J, leaving 19 bases between. Germline assignment: CDR1 SGHRS and CDR2 YFSETQ. CDR3 loop: CASSSVRQAALYEQYF. CDR3 coding DNA: TGCGCCAGCAGCTCCGTCCGTCAAGCGGCCCTCTACGAGCAGTACTTC.

The chain links TRBV2 to TRBJ2-1; TRBD2 might be the D (5 bases). V lost 10 bases to trimming and J lost 7 bases, with 14 bases between them. Looked up from germline, CDR1 is SNHLY and CDR2 is FYNNEI. There are 12 residues in the CDR3. The CDR3 reads CATGSRRNEQFF. The CDR3 DNA is TGTGCCACTGGGAGCAGACGGAATGAGCAGTTCTTC.

The chain recombines TRBV16 with TRBJ1-2, with TRBD1 matching 7 bases. The CDR3 sequence is 13 residues long. Germline loops: CDR1 KGHSY, CDR2 FQNENV. Unmatched junction bases numbered 6, after V lost 4 bases and J lost 7 bases. DNA of the CDR3: TGTGCCAGCAGCCTACCTGGACAGGCTGGCTACACCTTC. This encodes CASSLPGQAGYTF.

The J gene is TRBJ1-1, the V gene TRBV19; 12 bases align to TRBD1. CDR1 is LNHDA and CDR2 is SQIVND in the germline V gene (reference sequence). The CDR3 extends over 17 amino acids. V dropped 5 bases and J dropped 1; count of bases not matched to a gene: 8. The chain's CDR3 is CASSHIGTGGPNTEAFF. The CDR3, as DNA: TGTGCCAGTAGTCACATTGGGACAGGGGGCCCGAACACTGAAGCTTTCTTT.

The chain couples TRBV20-1 to TRBJ1-2; D is uncertain. The CDR3 has 10 residues. CDR1 and CDR2 (germline): DFQATT, SNEGSKA (reference sequence). The CDR3 nucleotides are TGCATGTGGTCGGGGTATGGCTACACCTTC. Residues: CMWSGYGYTF.

The V gene is TRBV5-5, the J gene TRBJ2-3, with TRBD2 identical over 9 bases. CDR1 SGHKS and CDR2 YYEKEE come from the germline V gene (reference sequence). Trimming at V came to 1 base and at J to 5 bases, leaving 14 bases not matched to a gene. This CDR3 has 18 amino acids. The CDR3 sequence: CASSLYPASGMVGDTQYF. The CDR3 bases are TGTGCCAGCAGCTTGTACCCGGCTAGCGGGATGGTTGGAGATACGCAGTATTTT.

V usage is TRBV5-4 and J usage is TRBJ1-1; D unresolved. The germline CDR1 and CDR2 sequences are SGHNT and YYREEE (reference sequence). Between the trimmed V and J ends, which lost 5 bases and 0 bases, there was a span of 14 bases. The CDR3 has 15 residues. The DNA of the CDR3 is TGTGCCAGCAGATCTCAGGCCGGCATGAACACTGAAGCTTTCTTT. This translates into CASRSQAGMNTEAFF.

The V gene is TRBV5-1, the J gene TRBJ1-3, with D maybe TRBD1 (6 bases). CDR1 is SGHRS and CDR2 is YFSETQ in the germline V gene. The germline V and J ends were trimmed by 3 bases and 0 bases, with 13 bases remaining between them. The CDR3 totals 16 residues. The CDR3 DNA reads as TGCGCCAGCAGCTCGGACGGACAGTTCTCTGGAAACACCATATATTTT. Translated, it gives CASSSDGQFSGNTIYF.

The rearrangement links TRBV5-1 to TRBJ1-2, with a possible D match to TRBD1 (6 bases). This CDR3 spans 16 amino acids. The germline gives CDR1 SGHRS, CDR2 YFSETQ. Trimming removed 1 base from V and 4 bases from J, with 17 bases in between. In DNA form, the CDR3 reads TGCGCCAGCAGCTTGAAATGGTGGCAGGGGTTCTATGGCTACACCTTC. Protein: CASSLKWWQGFYGYTF.

The chain uses TRBV29-1 and TRBJ1-1; D is ambiguous. The germline V gene encodes CDR1 SQVTM and CDR2 ANQGSEA. V shed 7 bases and J shed 6 bases, with 21 bases lying between them. The CDR3 consists of 14 residues. The CDR3 nucleotides are TGCAGCGCCGTCTACCGCGGGGTAACGGCTGAAGCTTTCTTT. Amino acid sequence: CSAVYRGVTAEAFF. The full variable domain, with the rest looked up from reference TRBV29-1 and TRBJ1-1, is SAVISQKPSRDICQRGTSLTIQCQVDSQVTMMFWYRQQPGQSLTLIATANQGSEATYESGFVIDKFPISRPNLTFSTLTVSNMSPEDSSIYLCSAVYRGVTAEAFFGQGTRLTVV.

The V gene is TRBV4-3, the J gene TRBJ1-2; D is unresolved. Trimming took 0 bases from V and 8 from J, leaving 16 bases between them. CDR3 length equals 15 residues. The germline CDR1 and CDR2 sequences are LGHNA and YSLEER. This CDR3 is CASSQDRQALSGYTF. CDR3 sequence (DNA): TGCGCCAGCAGCCAAGACCGCCAGGCCCTCTCAGGCTACACCTTC.

The chain uses TRBV4-1 and TRBJ2-5; TRBD2 might be the D (6 bases). This CDR3 is built from 15 residues. The V end was cut by 0 bases, the J end by 1 base, with 9 bases between. CDR1 is MGHRA and CDR2 is YSYEKL in the germline V gene. CDR3 coding DNA: TGCGCCAGCAGCCAAGATCCGGGGGTCCAAGAGACCCAGTACTTC. It specifies CASSQDPGVQETQYF.

This chain joins TRBV11-2 and TRBJ2-7; D is perhaps TRBD1 (6 bases). V was cut by 5 bases and J by 6 bases, with 20 bases left in between. The CDR3 loop spans 15 amino acids. Germline V lookup: CDR1 SGHAT, CDR2 FQNNGV. Here the CDR3 reads CASSRTPIIGGEQYF. CDR3 sequence (DNA): TGTGCCAGCAGCCGCACACCCATCATAGGGGGCGAGCAGTACTTC.

In the case of this clone: The same CDR3 arises from other DNA sequences in this sample as well. The chain joins TRBV28 to TRBJ1-1; 7 nucleotides match TRBD1. Trimming took 6 bases from V and 4 from J; bases not matched to a gene: 8. Germline V gene lookup returns CDR1 MDHEN and CDR2 SYDVKM. The CDR3 totals 14 residues. The CDR3 protein is CASSSTGVGTEAFF. CDR3 in DNA: TGTGCCAGCAGCTCCACAGGGGTCGGCACTGAAGCTTTCTTT.

V is TRBV5-1 and J is TRBJ1-3; possibly TRBD1 for D (5 bases). CDR1 is SGHRS and CDR2 is YFSETQ in the germline V gene. This CDR3 has 15 residues. The germline V and J ends were trimmed by 1 base and 0 bases, with 8 bases remaining between them. CDR3 loop: CASSLTGFSGNTIYF. Written as DNA, the CDR3 is TGCGCCAGCAGCTTGACAGGTTTCTCTGGAAACACCATATATTTT. Looking up the rest from reference TRBV5-1 and TRBJ1-3 gives the full variable domain: KAGVTQTPRYLIKTRGQQVTLSCSPISGHRSVSWYQQTPGQGLQFLFEYFSETQRNKGNFPGRFSGRQFSNSRSEMNVSTLELGDSALYLCASSLTGFSGNTIYFGEGSWLTVV.

The chain employs TRBV5-6 and TRBJ1-2, with D maybe TRBD1 (6 bases). Germline CDR1 reads SGHDT; CDR2 reads YYEEEE. V was pared by 3 bases and J by 7 bases, with 19 bases between. The CDR3 extends over 15 amino acids. The CDR3: CASSSNSQGLSGYTF. The CDR3 coding sequence is TGTGCCAGCAGCTCAAACTCCCAGGGGCTGAGTGGCTACACCTTC.

The count of this clone is one. The J gene is TRBJ2-1, the V gene TRBV3-1 (or the pseudogene TRBV3-2); D might be TRBD2 (6 bases). V gave up 3 bases and J gave up 5 bases, with 20 bases separating them. Germline CDR1 and CDR2: LGHDT and YNNKEL (reference sequence). This CDR3 is 17 amino acids long. The CDR3, as DNA: TGTGCCAGCAGCCAGATGATGGATCTAGCGACCCACAATGAGCAGTTCTTC. Protein sequence: CASSQMMDLATHNEQFF.